These T cell receptor beta chains were read from a single sample in a study of shared clonotypes between healthy human individuals. TCRdb keeps only in-frame clones here, not all; method: immunoSEQ multiplex PCR. The table records 450,000 to 600,000 clones, 60% to 85% of them present only once. The source material was PBMCs. The receptor source for this set is a woman between 35 and 50 years old in good health. Some clones in this sample may be carry-over from other donors' samples. Each CDR3 is given with its conserved first and last residue. D genes are given only for firm matches. Expanded clones get a size class; other rows say once, few or many, or leave the size out.

j_call d_call clone_size v_call cdr3_nt cdr3_aa
TRBJ2-1 NA once TRBV2 TGTGCCATCCTCAGGGACTCCTACAATGAGCAGTTCTTC CAILRDSYNEQFF
TRBJ2-7 NA NA TRBV4-3 TGCGCCAGCAGCCCGACACTACTTCCCGGAGGCTACGAGCAGTACTTC CASSPTLLPGGYEQYF
TRBJ1-1 NA NA TRBV15 TGTGCCACTAGCAGAGGTTACACTGAAGCTTTCTTT CATSRGYTEAFF
TRBJ2-2 NA NA TRBV9 TGTGCCAGCAGCTTCGGGACTGCCACCGACACCGGGGAGCTGTTTTTT CASSFGTATDTGELFF
TRBJ2-6 NA NA TRBV30 TGTGCCTGGAGTCCTGGGGCCAACGTCCTGACTTTC CAWSPGANVLTF
TRBJ2-7 NA NA TRBV28 TGTGCCAGCACCAAGCCTGGAGGTTACGAGCAGTACTTC CASTKPGGYEQYF
TRBJ2-1 NA NA TRBV4-1 TGCGCCAGCAGCCAAGTCTGGACCCTATCATGGGAGCAGTTCTTC CASSQVWTLSWEQFF
TRBJ1-2 TRBD1 many TRBV27 TGTGCCAGCAGTCCGAGACAGGGGGGGAACTATGGCTACACCTTC CASSPRQGGNYGYTF
TRBJ1-5 NA NA TRBV30 TGTGCCTGGAGGGGGGGGCCCGGTCAGCCCCAGCATTTT CAWRGGPGQPQHF
TRBJ2-7 NA NA TRBV7-8 TGTGCCAGCAGCTTGACGGGGGACGAGCAGTACTTC CASSLTGDEQYF
TRBJ2-7 TRBD2 NA TRBV6-6 TGTGCCAGCAGTTTAATCACTAGCGGCAGAACCTACGAGCAGTACTTC CASSLITSGRTYEQYF
TRBJ1-2 NA NA TRBV27 TGTGCCAGCAGTCCGTTAGGGGACAACTATGGCTACACCTTC CASSPLGDNYGYTF
TRBJ2-5 NA NA TRBV28 TGTGCCAGCAACTTACTAGCCGCGGAGACCCAGTACTTC CASNLLAAETQYF
TRBJ2-7 NA once TRBV4-3 TGCGCCAGCAGCCAAGATCCCGGCACTCAGGGCGAGCAGTACTTC CASSQDPGTQGEQYF
TRBJ1-2 NA NA TRBV10-3 TGTGCCATCAGTGAGGTCCTGTTGGTCTATGGCTACACCTTC CAISEVLLVYGYTF
TRBJ1-5 NA few TRBV9 TGTGCCAGCGGGGGGCTTCATCAGCCCCAGCATTTT CASGGLHQPQHF
TRBJ2-5 NA NA TRBV27 TGTGCCAGCAGTTTGGGCAGGCAAGAGACCCAGTACTTC CASSLGRQETQYF
TRBJ2-7 TRBD2 many TRBV19 TGTGCCAGTAGTACCCCGGGACTAGCAGCCGAGCAGTACTTC CASSTPGLAAEQYF
TRBJ1-1 TRBD1 NA TRBV19 TGTGCCAGTAGTATTCAGGGGGCGAACACTGAAGCTTTCTTT CASSIQGANTEAFF
TRBJ2-3 NA NA TRBV9 TGTGCCAGCAGCGCATTATCAGGGCAAGATACGCAGTATTTT CASSALSGQDTQYF
TRBJ1-4 TRBD1 NA TRBV9 TGTGCCAGCAGCGTAGAACCGCAGGGGGCTGGGGAAAAACTGTTTTTT CASSVEPQGAGEKLFF
TRBJ1-1 NA few TRBV29-1 TGCAGCGTTGAAAAGGGGTTGAACACTGAAGCTTTCTTT CSVEKGLNTEAFF
TRBJ2-7 TRBD2 NA TRBV19 TGTGCCAGTAGTATCGGGGGGAACTACGAGCAGTACTTC CASSIGGNYEQYF
TRBJ2-2 TRBD1 NA TRBV5-1 TGCGCCAGCAGCTTGGGGGACAGGGTTGTACCCGGGGAGCTGTTTTTT CASSLGDRVVPGELFF
TRBJ1-2 NA few TRBV28 TGTGCCAGCAGTTTACCGGGCAGGAACTATGGCTACACCTTC CASSLPGRNYGYTF
TRBJ2-1 TRBD1 NA TRBV2 TGTGCCAGTATTCAAGACAGGGGAAATGAGCAGTTCTTC CASIQDRGNEQFF
TRBJ2-1 NA few TRBV10-1 TGCGCCAGCAGTAGAGCGGGCTCGGACAATGAGCAGTTCTTC CASSRAGSDNEQFF
TRBJ2-5 TRBD2 NA TRBV11-2 TGTGCCAGCAGCTTAGGGACTAGCCAAGACCAAGAGACCCAGTACTTC CASSLGTSQDQETQYF
TRBJ2-5 TRBD1 NA TRBV7-9 TGTGCCAGCAGCCCGGGACAGGGAGAAGAGACCCAGTACTTC CASSPGQGEETQYF
TRBJ2-7 TRBD2 NA TRBV5-1 TGCGCCAGCAGCTTGGCTGTAGGGAGGGACTACGAGCAGTACTTC CASSLAVGRDYEQYF
TRBJ2-5 NA NA TRBV7-2 TGTGCCAGCAGCTTACTGTTAGAGACCCAGTACTTC CASSLLLETQYF
TRBJ2-7 NA NA TRBV28 TGTGCCAGCAGTAAAGGACCGACGTTGGCCTACGAGCAGTACTTC CASSKGPTLAYEQYF
TRBJ2-1 NA NA TRBV7-7 TGTGCTAGCAGCTTAGCGATACCGTCGTACAATGAGCAGTTCTTC CASSLAIPSYNEQFF
TRBJ1-2 NA NA TRBV5-1 TGCGCCAGCAGCTTGGCCGGGGACTATGGCTACACCTTC CASSLAGDYGYTF
TRBJ1-4 NA NA TRBV15 TGTGCCACCAGCAGAGATCGCTCGCGTCTGTTTTTT CATSRDRSRLFF
TRBJ1-5 TRBD1 many TRBV5-1 TGCGCCAGCAGCCAGGGACAGGGGGCCGGGGAGCCCCAGCATTTT CASSQGQGAGEPQHF
TRBJ2-7 TRBD2 once TRBV14 TGTGCCAGCAGCCCTCCGGGGGGCTACGAGCAGTACTTC CASSPPGGYEQYF
TRBJ1-4 TRBD1 few TRBV5-6 TGTGCCAGCAGCGGCCACAGGGGGCTTGTGACTAATGAAAAACTGTTTTTT CASSGHRGLVTNEKLFF
TRBJ1-1 NA NA TRBV7-6 TGTGCCAGCAGCCCGGACTCCGGTATAAGCGGGACTGAAGCTTTCTTT CASSPDSGISGTEAFF
TRBJ1-1 NA NA TRBV2 TGTGCCAGCAGTGAATATGGCGCAGGGGACACTGAAGCTTTCTTT CASSEYGAGDTEAFF
TRBJ2-1 NA NA TRBV6-1 TGTGCCAGCAGTGATTGGACGTCGTCTGAGCAGTTCTTC CASSDWTSSEQFF